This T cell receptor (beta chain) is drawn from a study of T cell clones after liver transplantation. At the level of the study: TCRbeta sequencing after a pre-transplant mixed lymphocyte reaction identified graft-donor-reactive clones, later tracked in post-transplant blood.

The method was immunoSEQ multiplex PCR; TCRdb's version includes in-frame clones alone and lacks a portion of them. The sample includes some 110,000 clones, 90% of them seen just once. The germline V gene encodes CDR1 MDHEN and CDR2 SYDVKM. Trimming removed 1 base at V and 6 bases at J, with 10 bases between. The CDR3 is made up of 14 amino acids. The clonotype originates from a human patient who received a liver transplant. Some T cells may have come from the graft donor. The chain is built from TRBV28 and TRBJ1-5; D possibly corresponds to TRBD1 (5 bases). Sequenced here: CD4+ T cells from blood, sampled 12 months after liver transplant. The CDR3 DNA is TGTGCCAGCAGTTTATCCAGGGTAGGTCAGCCCCAGCATTTT. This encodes CASSLSRVGQPQHF. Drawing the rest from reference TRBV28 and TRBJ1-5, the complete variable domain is DVKVTQSSRYLVKRTGEKVFLECVQDMDHENMFWYRQDPGLGLRLIYFSYDVKMKEKGDIPEGYSVSREKKERFSLILESASTNQTSMYLCASSLSRVGQPQHFGDGTRLSIL.